Listed here are 28 T cell receptor beta chains from one sample, sequenced in a study of blood T cell repertoires in COVID-19. Generated by immunoSEQ multiplex PCR, the TCRdb table keeps only in-frame clones and is missing some. The sample has 250,000 or so clones, 70% to 90% seen once; the top ten hold about 6.9%. Sequencing input: PBMCs or T cells enriched from blood (not recorded which). These receptors were obtained from a woman aged 50 to 60 who had been exposed to COVID-19.

The chain links TRBV6-5 to TRBJ1-2, with a tentative D call TRBD1 (6 bases). Per the germline V gene, CDR1 is MNHEY and CDR2 is SVGAGI. This CDR3 contains 15 residues. V shed 3 bases and J shed 6 bases, with 17 bases lying between them. DNA of the CDR3: TGTGCCAGCAGTTATACCCTGACAGGTCCCCATGGCTACACCTTC. Residues: CASSYTLTGPHGYTF.

V usage is TRBV11-2 and J usage is TRBJ1-5; possibly TRBD1 for D (5 bases). Germline-derived CDR1 and CDR2 are SGHAT and FQNNGV. Trimming left V 1 base short and J 2 bases short, with 15 bases between. CDR3 size: 17 residues. The DNA for the CDR3 is TGTGCCAGCAGCTTAGGCGTTGGCGGCAGGGGCAATCAGCCCCAGCATTTT. Amino acid sequence: CASSLGVGGRGNQPQHF.

This chain connects TRBV18 to TRBJ1-4; 7 nucleotides align to TRBD1. V was clipped by 4 bases and J by 6 bases; unmatched bases: 8. The germline CDR1 and CDR2 sequences are KGHSH and LQKENI. The CDR3 spans 15 residues. This CDR3 is CASSLPGQLYEKLFF. CDR3 in DNA: TGTGCCAGCTCACTTCCGGGACAGCTTTATGAAAAACTGTTTTTT. Filled out from reference TRBV18 and TRBJ1-4, the complete variable domain reads NAGVMQNPRHLVRRRGQEARLRCSPMKGHSHVYWYRQLPEEGLKFMVYLQKENIIDESGMPKERFSAEFPKEGPSILRIQQVVRGDSAAYFCASSLPGQLYEKLFFGSGTQLSVL.

The sample holds a few counts of this clone. The rearrangement links TRBV19 to TRBJ1-6; D gene ambiguous. V was clipped by 4 bases and J by 10 bases, with 11 bases between them. Per germline, CDR1 LNHDA and CDR2 SQIVND (reference sequence). The CDR3 loop spans 13 amino acids. The CDR3 protein is CASSRASRSPLHF. The CDR3 DNA reads TGTGCCAGTAGTAGGGCATCTCGGTCACCCCTCCACTTT.

This clone was counted between two and nine times. J is TRBJ1-2 and V is TRBV19; maybe TRBD1 (6 bases). The CDR3 has 16 amino acids. Germline CDR1 reads LNHDA; CDR2 reads SQIVND (reference sequence). V dropped 5 bases and J dropped 8 bases, with 24 bases sitting between them. The CDR3 region is CASSPRLQGLSIGYTF. DNA of the CDR3: TGTGCCAGTAGTCCTCGTTTACAGGGACTATCTATAGGCTACACCTTC.

This chain joins TRBV29-1 and TRBJ1-1; 7 bases align to TRBD1. V was clipped by 4 bases and J by 2 bases; unmatched bases: 4. The CDR3 is 13 amino acids. Germline-derived CDR1 and CDR2 are SQVTM and ANQGSEA. The CDR3 loop reads CSVARDSNTEAFF. The DNA for the CDR3 is TGCAGCGTTGCCCGGGACAGTAACACTGAAGCTTTCTTT.

V usage is TRBV6-4 and J usage is TRBJ1-2, with TRBD1 identical over 8 bases. Germline values: CDR1 MRHNA, CDR2 SNTAGT. The V segment lost 5 bases and the J segment 3 bases; nucleotides outside the gene matches: 5. The CDR3 has 14 amino acids. The CDR3 region has the DNA TGTGCCAGCAGTAGGACAGGGACGGACTATGGCTACACCTTC. Translating it yields CASSRTGTDYGYTF.

The chain carries TRBV29-1 and TRBJ2-7, with TRBD1 matching over 10 bases. Germline V gene sequence: CDR1 SQVTM, CDR2 ANQGSEA. The CDR3 totals 13 residues. J gave up 2 bases and V 3 bases, and 1 base lay outside the gene matches. The CDR3 region has the DNA TGCAGCGTTGAGGGACAGGGGCCCTACGAGCAGTACTTC. Translating it yields CSVEGQGPYEQYF.

J is TRBJ2-3 and V is TRBV7-2; no definite D call. Germline V gene lookup returns CDR1 SGHTA and CDR2 FQGNSA. The CDR3 runs to 15 residues. V was cut by 5 bases and J by 3 bases, with 15 bases left in between. CDR3 region: CASSIQQKRTDTQYF. Written as DNA, the CDR3 is TGTGCCAGCAGCATCCAACAGAAAAGAACAGATACGCAGTATTTT.

This rearrangement joins TRBV11-2 to TRBJ2-1, with 10 bases aligning to TRBD2. V shed 0 bases, J shed 8 bases, and the junction held 7 bases outside the gene matches. The CDR3 covers 16 residues. The germline gives CDR1 SGHAT, CDR2 FQNNGV. The DNA of the CDR3 is TGTGCCAGCAGCTTAGACAGCGGGGGGGCAAGGGATGAGCAGTTCTTC. Protein: CASSLDSGGARDEQFF.

This sequence joins TRBV5-4 and TRBJ1-2; D remains unclear. Trimming stripped 0 bases from V and 0 bases from J, with 9 bases between. CDR3 length equals 15 residues. CDR1 is SGHNT, CDR2 YYREEE, per germline (reference sequence). Written as DNA, the CDR3 is TGTGCCAGCAGCTTGGAACAGCAGCCTAACTATGGCTACACCTTC. Its translation: CASSLEQQPNYGYTF.

The chain couples TRBV19 to TRBJ1-5; TRBD1 is a possible D gene (5 bases). This CDR3 has 18 amino acids. The V end was cut by 3 bases, the J end by 5 bases, with 23 bases between. Germline CDR1 reads LNHDA; CDR2 reads SQIVND (reference sequence). CDR3 sequence (DNA): TGTGCCAGTAGTATTCAGGGCCCCCGGGGAGGGGTCTATCAGCCCCAGCATTTT. Translation: CASSIQGPRGGVYQPQHF.

V usage is TRBV5-4 and J usage is TRBJ2-5, with TRBD2 matching 8 bases. The CDR3 sequence is 15 residues long. Per the germline V gene, CDR1 is SGHNT and CDR2 is YYREEE (reference sequence). V trimming: 4 bases; J trimming: 5 bases; junction bases outside the gene matches: 10. CDR3 in DNA: TGTGCCAGCAGCCCCCAAGTAGCGGGGACTGAGACCCAGTACTTC. It specifies CASSPQVAGTETQYF. The full variable domain, completed using reference TRBV5-4 and TRBJ2-5, is ETGVTQSPTHLIKTRGQQVTLRCSSQSGHNTVSWYQQALGQGPQFIFQYYREEENGRGNFPPRFSGLQFPNYSSELNVNALELDDSALYLCASSPQVAGTETQYFGPGTRLLVL.

The chain recombines TRBV29-1 with TRBJ2-1, with D unresolved. CDR3 size: 14 residues. Deletions cut 7 bases from V and 0 bases from J, with 13 bases between. CDR1 is SQVTM, CDR2 ANQGSEA, per germline. This chain's CDR3 is CSARPQSSYNEQFF. The CDR3 bases are TGCAGCGCCCGCCCACAGAGCTCCTACAATGAGCAGTTCTTC.

V and J are TRBV5-8 and TRBJ2-3, with 11 bases identical to TRBD2. Per the germline V gene, CDR1 is SGHTS and CDR2 is YDEGEE. J lost 1 base, V lost 6 bases, and 7 bases had no gene match. The length of the CDR3 is 16 residues. The CDR3 bases are TGTGCCAGCACCAGATCGGGACTAGCGGGCACAGATACGCAGTATTTT. This encodes CASTRSGLAGTDTQYF.

The CDR3 loop reads CATSRDRGTGNSPLHF. The CDR3 DNA follows: TGTGCCACCAGCAGAGATCGTGGGACAGGGAATTCACCCCTCCACTTT. The chain has TRBV15 and TRBJ1-6, with 9 nucleotides matching TRBD1. Germline V gives CDR1 LNHNV, CDR2 YYDKDF (reference sequence). CDR3 length: 16 residues. V dropped 0 bases and J dropped 7; count of bases not matched to a gene: 4.

The V and J genes are TRBV19 and TRBJ2-5; 9 nucleotides agree with TRBD1. J was trimmed by 9 bases and V by 4 bases; bases with no gene match: 12. CDR1 and CDR2 (germline): LNHDA, SQIVND (reference sequence). This CDR3 is built from 15 residues. For the CDR3, the DNA is TGTGCCAGTAGTACCGGGACAGGGCGGTTAGGGTCCCAGTACTTC. Its protein product is CASSTGTGRLGSQYF.

This chain joins TRBV3-1 (or the pseudogene TRBV3-2) and TRBJ1-6, with D maybe TRBD1 (5 bases). Trimming removed 5 bases from V and 7 bases from J, with 15 bases in between. CDR3 size: 15 residues. CDR1 is LGHDT, CDR2 YNNKEL, per germline (reference sequence). The CDR3 loop is CASSIRGTENSPLHF. CDR3 sequence (DNA): TGTGCCAGCAGCATTCGCGGGACGGAGAATTCACCCCTCCACTTT.

J is TRBJ1-2 and V is TRBV2, with D unclear. Looked up from germline, CDR1 is SNHLY and CDR2 is FYNNEI. The CDR3 is 11 amino acids. V lost 7 bases and J lost 3, with 6 bases in between. This chain's CDR3 is CASKLDYGYTF. The CDR3 DNA follows: TGTGCCAGCAAGCTTGACTATGGCTACACCTTC.

The genes are TRBV29-1 and TRBJ1-1; 7 nucleotides agree with TRBD1. The ends lost 7 bases at V and 1 base at J; junction bases unmatched: 3. The CDR3 has 12 amino acids. CDR1 SQVTM and CDR2 ANQGSEA come from the germline V gene. The CDR3 reads CSARTGNTEAFF. The CDR3 nucleotides read TGCAGCGCCCGGACAGGGAACACTGAAGCTTTCTTT.

CDR3 sequence reads: CASSLSGPGGYNSPLHF. CDR3 DNA: TGTGCCAGCAGTTTATCGGGCCCGGGGGGGTATAATTCACCCCTCCACTTT. This chain connects TRBV27 to TRBJ1-6; D may be TRBD1 (5 bases). This CDR3 has 17 residues. From germline, CDR1 is MNHEY and CDR2 SMNVEV (reference sequence). Deletions cut 0 bases from V and 4 bases from J, with 13 bases between.

The gene calls are TRBV10-2 and TRBJ1-4, with D unresolved. Trimming cost V 0 bases and J 3 bases, with 11 bases left between them. The germline gives CDR1 WSHSY, CDR2 SAAADI. This CDR3 is 16 amino acids long. DNA for the CDR3: TGCGCCAGCAGTGAGTCGGCAGGAACCTCTAATGAAAAACTGTTTTTT. Its translation: CASSESAGTSNEKLFF.

This chain connects TRBV2 to TRBJ1-5; D is perhaps TRBD1 (5 bases). The V end lost 5 bases, the J end lost 3 bases, and 11 bases lay between the germline ends. The CDR3 spans 14 residues. Per the germline V gene, CDR1 is SNHLY and CDR2 is FYNNEI. For the CDR3, the DNA is TGTGCCAGCAGTACGGGGGGGGTCAATCAGCCCCAGCATTTT. Protein product: CASSTGGVNQPQHF.

V gene TRBV5-8 combines with J gene TRBJ1-1; D gene uncertain. Germline values: CDR1 SGHTS, CDR2 YDEGEE. The V gene lost 4 bases and the J gene lost 9 bases, with 19 bases spanning the gap. This CDR3 region has 14 residues. CDR3 sequence: CASSPGVVSLKAFF. The CDR3 DNA reads TGTGCCAGCAGCCCAGGTGTCGTGTCGTTGAAAGCTTTCTTT.

With respect to this clone: The germline gene is not matched at one end of the junction; a read error may be the cause. The V and J genes are TRBV7-9 and TRBJ1-3; 8 nucleotides align to TRBD1. Germline CDR1 and CDR2: SEHNR and FQNEAQ (reference sequence). This CDR3 contains 12 residues. CDR3: CASSPRTGFANF. Written as DNA, the CDR3 is TGTGCCAGCAGCCCACGGACAGGGTTCGCCAATTTT.

The V and J genes are TRBV6-6 and TRBJ1-1; D unresolved. The CDR3 is 15 amino acids. Per the germline V gene, CDR1 is MNHNY and CDR2 is SVGAGI (reference sequence). The ends were cut back, 6 bases at V and 8 bases at J, with 22 bases in the middle. The CDR3 is CASSLAEYRGSEAFF. The CDR3 DNA follows: TGTGCCAGCAGCCTTGCTGAATACAGAGGGTCCGAAGCTTTCTTT.

The chain is built from TRBV2 and TRBJ1-1, with D hard to call. The CDR3 spans 11 residues. Germline loops: CDR1 SNHLY, CDR2 FYNNEI. V lost 7 bases and J lost 5, with 8 bases in between. The CDR3 nucleotides are TGTGCCAGCAAGGGAGAAACTGAAGCTTTCTTT. It is translated as CASKGETEAFF. Full variable domain (remainder filled in from reference TRBV2 and TRBJ1-1): EPEVTQTPSHQVTQMGQEVILRCVPISNHLYFYWYRQILGQKVEFLVSFYNNEISEKSEIFDDQFSVERPDGSNFTLKIRSTKLEDSAMYFCASKGETEAFFGQGTRLTVV.

This chain joins TRBV4-1 and TRBJ1-5; D is unclear. Germline CDR1 and CDR2: MGHRA and YSYEKL. V gave up 5 bases and J gave up 4 bases, with 9 bases separating them. The length of the CDR3 is 13 residues. The CDR3 is CASSGPDNQPQHF. Written as DNA, the CDR3 is TGCGCCAGCAGCGGGCCAGATAATCAGCCCCAGCATTTT.